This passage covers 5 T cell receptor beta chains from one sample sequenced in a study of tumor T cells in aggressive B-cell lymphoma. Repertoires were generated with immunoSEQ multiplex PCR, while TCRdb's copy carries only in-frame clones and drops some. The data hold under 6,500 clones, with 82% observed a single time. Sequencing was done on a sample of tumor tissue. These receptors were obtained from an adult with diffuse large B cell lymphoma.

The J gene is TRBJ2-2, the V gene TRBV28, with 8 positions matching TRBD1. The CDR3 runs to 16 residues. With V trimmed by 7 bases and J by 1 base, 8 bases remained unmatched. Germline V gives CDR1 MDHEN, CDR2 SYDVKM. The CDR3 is CASITSGTGNTGELFF. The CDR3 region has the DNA TGTGCCAGCATCACCTCCGGGACAGGGAACACCGGGGAGCTGTTTTTT.

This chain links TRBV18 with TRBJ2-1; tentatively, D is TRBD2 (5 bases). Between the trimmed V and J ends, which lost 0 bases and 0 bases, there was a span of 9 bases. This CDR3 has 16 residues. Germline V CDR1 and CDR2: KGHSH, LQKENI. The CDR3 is CASSPPARDSYNEQFF. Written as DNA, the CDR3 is TGTGCCAGCTCACCACCGGCACGGGACTCCTACAATGAGCAGTTCTTC. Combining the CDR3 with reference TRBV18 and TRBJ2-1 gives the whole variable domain NAGVMQNPRHLVRRRGQEARLRCSPMKGHSHVYWYRQLPEEGLKFMVYLQKENIIDESGMPKERFSAEFPKEGPSILRIQQVVRGDSAAYFCASSPPARDSYNEQFFGPGTRLTVL.

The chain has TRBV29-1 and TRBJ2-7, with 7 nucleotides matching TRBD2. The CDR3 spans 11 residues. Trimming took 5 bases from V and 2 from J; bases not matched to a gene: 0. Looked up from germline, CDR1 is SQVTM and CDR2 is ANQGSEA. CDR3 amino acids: CSVRGAYEQYF. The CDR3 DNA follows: TGCAGCGTTCGGGGGGCCTACGAGCAGTACTTC.

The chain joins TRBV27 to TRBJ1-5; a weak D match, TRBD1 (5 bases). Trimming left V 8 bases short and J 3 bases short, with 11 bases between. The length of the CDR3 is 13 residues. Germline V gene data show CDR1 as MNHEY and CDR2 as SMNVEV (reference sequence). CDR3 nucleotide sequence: TGTGCCAGCTCGGGAGGGGCCAATCAGCCCCAGCATTTT. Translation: CASSGGANQPQHF.

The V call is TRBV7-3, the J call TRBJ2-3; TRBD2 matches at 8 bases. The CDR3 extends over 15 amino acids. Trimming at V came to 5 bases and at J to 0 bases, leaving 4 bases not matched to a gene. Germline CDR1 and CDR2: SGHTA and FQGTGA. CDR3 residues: CASSTSSGSTDTQYF. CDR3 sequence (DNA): TGTGCCAGCAGCACCTCTAGCGGGAGCACAGATACGCAGTATTTT.